This TCR beta chain derives from a study of technical replicates of blood from several donors. The method was immunoSEQ multiplex PCR; TCRdb's version includes in-frame clones alone and lacks a portion of them. Of about 67,000 clones listed, about 97% are singletons. This CDR3 is 15 amino acids long. Per the germline V gene, CDR1 is SEHNR and CDR2 is FQNEAQ (reference sequence). Trimming took off 1 base at V and 4 bases at J, with 10 bases between the two ends. This chain uses TRBV7-9 with TRBJ2-2; no clear D. The receptor was derived from a human donor in good health. The source material was T cells isolated from PBMCs. CDR3 DNA: TGTGCCAGCAGCTTAGATTCCGCAGGCACCGGGGAGCTGTTTTTT. It codes for CASSLDSAGTGELFF.